These T cell receptor beta chains were read from a single sample in a study of blood T cell repertoires in COVID-19. Repertoires were generated with immunoSEQ multiplex PCR, while TCRdb's copy carries only in-frame clones and drops some. The sample records roughly 150,000 clones, approximately 90% being singletons. Sequencing was performed on peripheral blood. These receptors all stem from a man between 18 and 35 years old with COVID-19, enrolled during active disease. The CDR3 runs from the conserved cysteine through the conserved F or W. A D gene is named only where the DNA matches it firmly. Not every row has a clone size; where given, it reads once, few, many or a size class.

D gene: TRBD1
clone size: .
V gene: TRBV7-2
J gene: TRBJ2-7
CDR3 protein: CASSPHGQELGYEQYF
CDR3 DNA: TGTGCCAGCAGCCCTCACGGACAGGAACTTGGCTACGAGCAGTACTTC

D gene: .
clone size: .
V gene: TRBV7-9
J gene: TRBJ2-2
CDR3 protein: CASSLPGAFSNTGELFF
CDR3 DNA: TGTGCCAGCAGCTTACCAGGGGCCTTCTCGAACACCGGGGAGCTGTTTTTT

D gene: .
clone size: .
V gene: TRBV13
J gene: TRBJ1-2
CDR3 protein: CASSLDPGYGYTF
CDR3 DNA: TGTGCCAGCAGCTTAGACCCGGGGTACGGCTACACCTTC

D gene: .
clone size: .
V gene: TRBV6-2/TRBV6-3
J gene: TRBJ2-1
CDR3 protein: CASSYSRYGGTLLYNEQFF
CDR3 DNA: TGTGCCAGCAGTTACTCACGATATGGAGGGACTCTCCTTTACAATGAGCAGTTCTTC

D gene: TRBD2
clone size: .
V gene: TRBV4-1
J gene: TRBJ2-1
CDR3 protein: CASSLLGQRDREQFF
CDR3 DNA: TGCGCCAGCAGCCTCCTCGGGCAGCGGGATCGCGAGCAGTTCTTC

D gene: .
clone size: once
V gene: TRBV9
J gene: TRBJ2-3
CDR3 protein: CASSFGATDTQYF
CDR3 DNA: TGTGCCAGCAGCTTTGGGGCCACAGATACGCAGTATTTT

D gene: TRBD1
clone size: .
V gene: TRBV11-2
J gene: TRBJ2-3
CDR3 protein: CASSLDRTGGTDTQYF
CDR3 DNA: TGTGCCAGCAGCTTAGATCGTACAGGGGGCACAGATACGCAGTATTTT

D gene: .
clone size: .
V gene: TRBV6-2/TRBV6-3
J gene: TRBJ1-5
CDR3 protein: CASSSRTVYSNQPQHF
CDR3 DNA: TGTGCCAGCAGCTCCCGGACAGTGTATAGCAATCAGCCCCAGCATTTT

D gene: TRBD1
clone size: .
V gene: TRBV29-1
J gene: TRBJ2-7
CDR3 protein: CSVDAGTGGYEQYF
CDR3 DNA: TGCAGCGTTGATGCCGGGACAGGGGGCTACGAGCAGTACTTC

D gene: .
clone size: .
V gene: TRBV2
J gene: TRBJ1-5
CDR3 protein: CASSGPGFQPQHF
CDR3 DNA: TGTGCCAGCTCAGGACCAGGGTTTCAGCCCCAGCATTTT

D gene: TRBD2
clone size: .
V gene: TRBV5-4
J gene: TRBJ2-7
CDR3 protein: CASSLGLAESYEQYF
CDR3 DNA: TGTGCCAGCAGCCTCGGACTAGCGGAGTCCTACGAGCAGTACTTC

D gene: TRBD1
clone size: .
V gene: TRBV6-5
J gene: TRBJ1-5
CDR3 protein: CASSPAGRGFQPQHF
CDR3 DNA: TGTGCCAGCAGCCCAGCGGGCAGGGGGTTTCAGCCCCAGCATTTT

D gene: .
clone size: .
V gene: TRBV11-3
J gene: TRBJ2-3
CDR3 protein: CASSLGSPTDTQYF
CDR3 DNA: TGTGCCAGCAGCTTGGGCTCTCCCACAGATACGCAGTATTTT

D gene: .
clone size: .
V gene: TRBV30
J gene: TRBJ1-1
CDR3 protein: CASPGYMNTEAFF
CDR3 DNA: TGTGCCTCCCCCGGTTATATGAACACTGAAGCTTTCTTT

D gene: .
clone size: .
V gene: TRBV2
J gene: TRBJ1-1
CDR3 protein: CASSPRTGRAVNTEAFF
CDR3 DNA: TGTGCCAGCTCCCCCCGAACCGGCAGGGCTGTTAACACTGAAGCTTTCTTT

D gene: TRBD2
clone size: .
V gene: TRBV7-9
J gene: TRBJ2-1
CDR3 protein: CASSLVASGTPNEQFF
CDR3 DNA: TGTGCCAGCAGCTTAGTAGCTAGCGGGACCCCCAATGAGCAGTTCTTC

D gene: TRBD1
clone size: .
V gene: TRBV3-1/TRBV3-2
J gene: TRBJ1-5
CDR3 protein: CASSESGGIQPQHF
CDR3 DNA: TGTGCCAGCAGCGAATCAGGGGGCATTCAGCCCCAGCATTTT

D gene: TRBD2
clone size: once
V gene: TRBV19
J gene: TRBJ2-7
CDR3 protein: CASSIAAGGGYEQYF
CDR3 DNA: TGTGCCAGTAGTATTGCGGCGGGAGGAGGCTACGAGCAGTACTTC

D gene: .
clone size: .
V gene: TRBV19
J gene: TRBJ1-1
CDR3 protein: CASSIVGRAHSEAFF
CDR3 DNA: TGTGCCAGTAGTATAGTTGGCAGGGCGCATTCTGAAGCTTTCTTT

D gene: TRBD2
clone size: .
V gene: TRBV6-2/TRBV6-3
J gene: TRBJ2-7
CDR3 protein: CASSILAGRAYEQYF
CDR3 DNA: TGTGCCAGCAGTATCCTAGCGGGACGTGCCTACGAGCAGTACTTC

D gene: TRBD1
clone size: .
V gene: TRBV10-3
J gene: TRBJ1-5
CDR3 protein: CAISEARGEQPQHF
CDR3 DNA: TGTGCCATCAGTGAGGCCAGGGGGGAGCAGCCCCAGCATTTT

D gene: .
clone size: .
V gene: TRBV19
J gene: TRBJ2-6
CDR3 protein: CASSIEGAGANVLTF
CDR3 DNA: TGTGCCAGTAGTATCGAGGGAGCTGGGGCCAACGTCCTGACTTTC

D gene: .
clone size: .
V gene: TRBV30
J gene: TRBJ1-6
CDR3 protein: CAWTHHPAMGSSYNSPLHF
CDR3 DNA: TGTGCCTGGACACATCACCCGGCCATGGGGAGCTCCTATAATTCACCCCTCCACTTT

D gene: TRBD2
clone size: .
V gene: TRBV20-1
J gene: TRBJ2-1
CDR3 protein: CSGRTSNEQFF
CDR3 DNA: TGCAGTGGAAGGACTAGCAATGAGCAGTTCTTC

D gene: .
clone size: .
V gene: TRBV3-1/TRBV3-2
J gene: TRBJ1-1
CDR3 protein: CASSLNMGVNTEAFF
CDR3 DNA: TGTGCCAGCAGCCTCAATATGGGCGTGAACACTGAAGCTTTCTTT

D gene: .
clone size: .
V gene: TRBV27
J gene: TRBJ2-7
CDR3 protein: CASSSLADRFYEQYF
CDR3 DNA: TGTGCCAGCAGTTCGCTAGCGGACAGATTCTACGAGCAGTACTTC

D gene: TRBD2
clone size: once
V gene: TRBV29-1
J gene: TRBJ2-3
CDR3 protein: CSVQPGLAGAGRNTDTQYF
CDR3 DNA: TGCAGCGTCCAACCCGGACTAGCGGGAGCGGGGCGGAACACAGATACGCAGTATTTT

D gene: TRBD1
clone size: .
V gene: TRBV5-1
J gene: TRBJ1-2
CDR3 protein: CASSLRTQGAGYTF
CDR3 DNA: TGCGCCAGCAGCTTGAGAACACAGGGGGCTGGCTACACCTTC

D gene: .
clone size: .
V gene: TRBV27
J gene: TRBJ2-1
CDR3 protein: CASSFETDSYNEQFF
CDR3 DNA: TGTGCCAGCAGTTTTGAGACAGACTCCTACAATGAGCAGTTCTTC

D gene: TRBD1
clone size: .
V gene: TRBV9
J gene: TRBJ1-1
CDR3 protein: CASSATGGDTEAFF
CDR3 DNA: TGTGCCAGCAGCGCTACAGGGGGGGATACTGAAGCTTTCTTT

D gene: TRBD2
clone size: .
V gene: TRBV4-3
J gene: TRBJ2-3
CDR3 protein: CASSQEASGSGTQYF
CDR3 DNA: TGCGCCAGCAGCCAAGAGGCTAGCGGGTCCGGTACGCAGTATTTT

D gene: TRBD1
clone size: .
V gene: TRBV28
J gene: TRBJ1-5
CDR3 protein: CASRSGGSNQPQHF
CDR3 DNA: TGTGCCAGCAGATCAGGGGGAAGCAATCAGCCCCAGCATTTT

D gene: .
clone size: .
V gene: TRBV29-1
J gene: TRBJ2-7
CDR3 protein: CSVGGAEDRAYEQYF
CDR3 DNA: TGCAGCGTTGGGGGTGCCGAGGACAGAGCCTACGAGCAGTACTTC

D gene: .
clone size: .
V gene: TRBV9
J gene: TRBJ2-5
CDR3 protein: CASSVATGPNQETQYF
CDR3 DNA: TGTGCCAGCAGCGTAGCTACTGGGCCAAACCAAGAGACCCAGTACTTC

D gene: .
clone size: once
V gene: TRBV19
J gene: TRBJ2-3
CDR3 protein: CASSQGVVTDTQYF
CDR3 DNA: TGTGCCAGCAGCCAAGGAGTAGTAACAGATACGCAGTATTTT

D gene: TRBD2
clone size: once
V gene: TRBV24-1
J gene: TRBJ2-1
CDR3 protein: CATSDWASGTLNEQFF
CDR3 DNA: TGTGCCACCAGTGATTGGGCTAGCGGGACGTTGAATGAGCAGTTCTTC

D gene: TRBD1
clone size: once
V gene: TRBV4-1
J gene: TRBJ1-2
CDR3 protein: CASSPTDRVYYGYTF
CDR3 DNA: TGCGCCAGCAGCCCCACGGACAGGGTATACTATGGCTACACCTTC

D gene: .
clone size: .
V gene: TRBV2
J gene: TRBJ2-7
CDR3 protein: CASSPLASSYEQYF
CDR3 DNA: TGTGCCAGCAGTCCGCTAGCTAGCTCCTACGAGCAGTACTTC

D gene: .
clone size: .
V gene: TRBV5-4
J gene: TRBJ1-2
CDR3 protein: CASSLAGGTNYGYTF
CDR3 DNA: TGTGCCAGCAGCTTGGCTGGGGGGACTAACTATGGCTACACCTTC

D gene: .
clone size: .
V gene: TRBV12-3/TRBV12-4
J gene: TRBJ2-7
CDR3 protein: CASSLNGYEQYF
CDR3 DNA: TGTGCCAGCAGTTTAAACGGCTACGAGCAGTACTTC

D gene: TRBD2
clone size: .
V gene: TRBV9
J gene: TRBJ2-1
CDR3 protein: CASSPRDILAGGPYNEQFF
CDR3 DNA: TGTGCCAGCAGCCCAAGGGACATCCTGGCGGGAGGACCCTACAATGAGCAGTTCTTC

D gene: .
clone size: .
V gene: TRBV4-3
J gene: TRBJ2-4
CDR3 protein: CASSQFAGLAKNIQYF
CDR3 DNA: TGCGCCAGCAGCCAATTTGCGGGGTTAGCCAAAAACATTCAGTACTTC

D gene: .
clone size: .
V gene: TRBV4-3
J gene: TRBJ1-6
CDR3 protein: CASSQTLLNNSPLHF
CDR3 DNA: TGCGCCAGCAGCCAAACCTTACTGAATAATTCACCCCTCCACTTT

D gene: .
clone size: .
V gene: TRBV5-4
J gene: TRBJ2-2
CDR3 protein: CASSPSTGELFF
CDR3 DNA: TGTGCCAGCAGCCCATCCACCGGGGAGCTGTTTTTT

D gene: TRBD1
clone size: .
V gene: TRBV27
J gene: TRBJ1-1
CDR3 protein: CASSPWTGGGEAFF
CDR3 DNA: TGTGCCAGCAGTCCATGGACAGGGGGTGGGGAAGCTTTCTTT

D gene: .
clone size: .
V gene: TRBV7-8
J gene: TRBJ2-1
CDR3 protein: CASSPRGNNEQFF
CDR3 DNA: TGTGCCAGCAGCCCCCGAGGGAACAATGAGCAGTTCTTC

D gene: .
clone size: .
V gene: TRBV15
J gene: TRBJ1-4
CDR3 protein: CATSTLNFGHGEKLFF
CDR3 DNA: TGTGCCACCAGCACCTTGAACTTTGGGCATGGGGAAAAACTGTTTTTT

D gene: TRBD1
clone size: .
V gene: TRBV19
J gene: TRBJ1-2
CDR3 protein: CASRTGFGGYTF
CDR3 DNA: TGTGCCAGCCGGACAGGGTTTGGTGGCTACACCTTC

D gene: TRBD2
clone size: .
V gene: TRBV4-3
J gene: TRBJ2-7
CDR3 protein: CASSQELAGQPKPYEQYF
CDR3 DNA: TGCGCCAGCAGCCAAGAGTTAGCGGGCCAGCCTAAACCCTACGAGCAGTACTTC

D gene: .
clone size: .
V gene: TRBV28
J gene: TRBJ2-1
CDR3 protein: CASSPAGENDEQFF
CDR3 DNA: TGTGCCAGCAGCCCGGCAGGGGAAAACGATGAGCAGTTCTTC